Each of the 19 T cell receptor beta chains below was sequenced from the same sample in a study of control samples from healthy donors and cancer patients. Data came from immunoSEQ multiplex PCR; TCRdb stores just in-frame clones and leaves some out. The data hold about 95,000 clones, with around 90% observed a single time. Sequences were obtained from blood. All receptors come from a woman in her sixties or seventies in good health.

This clone was counted between two and nine times. The chain is built from TRBV30 and TRBJ2-2, with TRBD1 as a possible D gene (6 bases). V shed 5 bases and J shed 6 bases, with 13 bases lying between them. Germline values: CDR1 GTSNPN, CDR2 SVGIG (reference sequence). The CDR3 is 13 residues long. The DNA for the CDR3 is TGTGCCTGGGGCCTGGGGGCAGCCGGGGAGCTGTTTTTT. Translated: CAWGLGAAGELFF.

The chain uses TRBV30 and TRBJ2-2; D unresolved. Trimming took 0 bases from V and 0 from J, leaving 14 bases between them. Germline CDR1 reads GTSNPN; CDR2 reads SVGIG (reference sequence). The CDR3 covers 17 residues. This CDR3 reads CAWSVQSPRANTGELFF. The DNA of the CDR3 is TGTGCCTGGAGTGTACAAAGTCCCAGAGCGAACACCGGGGAGCTGTTTTTT. Based on the CDR3 plus reference TRBV30 and TRBJ2-2, the full variable domain is SQTIHQWPATLVQPVGSPLSLECTVEGTSNPNLYWYRQAAGRGLQLLFYSVGIGQISSEVPQNLSASRPQDRQFILSSKKLLLSDSGFYLCAWSVQSPRANTGELFFGEGSRLTVL.

The J gene is TRBJ2-2, the V gene TRBV5-6, with D perhaps matching TRBD2 (6 bases). Deletions cut 1 base from V and 5 bases from J, with 15 bases between. The CDR3 has 16 amino acids. Looked up from germline, CDR1 is SGHDT and CDR2 is YYEEEE. Written as DNA, the CDR3 is TGTGCCAGCAGCTTGAACGGGGGTGGTAGTACCGGGGAGCTGTTTTTT. This translates into CASSLNGGGSTGELFF. Together with reference TRBV5-6 and TRBJ2-2, the CDR3 gives the full variable domain: DAGVTQSPTHLIKTRGQQVTLRCSPKSGHDTVSWYQQALGQGPQFIFQYYEEEERQRGNFPDRFSGHQFPNYSSELNVNALLLGDSALYLCASSLNGGGSTGELFFGEGSRLTVL.

This sequence joins TRBV30 and TRBJ1-5; D is uncertain. The germline gives CDR1 GTSNPN, CDR2 SVGIG (reference sequence). V gave up 2 bases and J gave up 5 bases, with 7 bases separating them. This CDR3 spans 12 amino acids. The CDR3, as DNA: TGTGCCTGGAGTTCGAAATATCAGCCCCAGCATTTT. This translates into CAWSSKYQPQHF.

V gene TRBV19 combines with J gene TRBJ2-5; D might be TRBD1 or TRBD2, each matching 6 bases. V lost 6 bases and J lost 1, with 12 bases in between. CDR1 and CDR2 (germline): LNHDA, SQIVND (reference sequence). There are 14 residues in the CDR3. The CDR3 here is CASRDGGVQETQYF. As DNA, the CDR3 is TGTGCCAGTAGAGACGGGGGCGTCCAAGAGACCCAGTACTTC.

Here the CDR3 DNA reads TGTGCCAGCAGTGCCCGCCAGGGTGGCAATCAGCCCCAGCATTTT. Amino acids: CASSARQGGNQPQHF. The V gene is TRBV2, the J gene TRBJ1-5; perhaps TRBD1 as D (5 bases). CDR1 SNHLY and CDR2 FYNNEI come from the germline V gene. Between the trimmed V and J ends, which lost 4 bases and 2 bases, there was a span of 12 bases. The CDR3 runs 15 residues.

The rearrangement uses TRBV7-9 and TRBJ2-2; TRBD2 agrees at 8 bases. CDR1 and CDR2 from the germline V gene are SEHNR and FQNEAQ (reference sequence). Losses at the gene ends were 6 bases for V and 4 bases for J; bases not matched to a gene: 7. The CDR3 extends over 15 amino acids. The CDR3 loop reads CASRIDGRATGELFF. The CDR3 DNA follows: TGTGCCAGCAGAATTGACGGGAGGGCCACCGGGGAGCTGTTTTTT.

The rearrangement uses TRBV12-3 or TRBV12-4 and TRBJ1-2; D call uncertain. The CDR3 extends over 13 amino acids. Trimming stripped 6 bases from V and 4 bases from J, with 12 bases between. The CDR3 DNA follows: TGTGCCAGCAGCCAAAGGGTGGGCTATGGCTACACCTTC. Its translation is CASSQRVGYGYTF.

This clone was detected a few times. The chain combines TRBV5-1 with TRBJ1-2, with TRBD1 matching over 7 bases. V was pared by 2 bases and J by 8 bases, with 6 bases of the junction left unmatched. The CDR3 has 13 residues. From germline, CDR1 is SGHRS and CDR2 YFSETQ. The DNA of the CDR3 is TGCGCCAGCAGCTTCCGCCAGGGGGAAGGCTACACCTTC. Translating it yields CASSFRQGEGYTF.

This rearrangement joins TRBV25-1 to TRBJ2-1; possible D gene TRBD2, 5 bases. In germline, CDR1 is MGHDK, CDR2 SYGVNS. There are 14 residues in the CDR3. V was trimmed by 6 bases and J by 4 bases, leaving 13 bases between them. CDR3 residues: CASRADWPYNEQFF. The DNA for the CDR3 is TGTGCCAGCAGAGCGGACTGGCCGTACAATGAGCAGTTCTTC.

The chain combines TRBV6-2 or TRBV6-3 with TRBJ1-5; D gene uncertain. V was clipped by 5 bases and J by 4 bases, with 18 bases between them. Germline V CDR1 and CDR2: MNHEY, SVGEGT. The CDR3 totals 16 residues. The CDR3 is CASSRRGLGLNQPQHF. In DNA, the CDR3 is TGTGCCAGCAGTAGGCGGGGTTTGGGCCTGAATCAGCCCCAGCATTTT.

J is TRBJ2-5 and V is TRBV2, with unresolved D. Between the trimmed V and J ends, which lost 3 bases and 5 bases, there was a span of 10 bases. From germline, CDR1 is SNHLY and CDR2 FYNNEI. CDR3 length: 13 residues. The CDR3 bases are TGTGCCAGCAGTGAGGCATCCTGGGAGACCCAGTACTTC. Translated, it gives CASSEASWETQYF.

V and J are TRBV7-6 and TRBJ2-7, with D uncertain. Trimming took 5 bases from V and 3 from J, leaving 32 bases between them. CDR1 SGHVS and CDR2 FNYEAQ come from the germline V gene. The CDR3 extends over 20 amino acids. The CDR3 DNA is TGTGCCAGCAGCGAAAAAAGTGAGCAAGAACACCTCTCCAATTACTACGAGCAGTACTTC. It is translated as CASSEKSEQEHLSNYYEQYF.

The V call is TRBV29-1, the J call TRBJ1-1; the D gene is possibly TRBD1 (6 bases). There are 14 residues in the CDR3. Germline lookup yields CDR1 SQVTM and CDR2 ANQGSEA. The germline V and J ends were trimmed by 8 bases and 0 bases, with 16 bases remaining between them. The CDR3 loop is CSPHRQDMNTEAFF. DNA for the CDR3: TGCAGCCCCCATCGACAGGACATGAACACTGAAGCTTTCTTT.

The chain employs TRBV4-3 and TRBJ1-2; D unresolved. The CDR3 contains 15 residues. The germline gives CDR1 LGHNA, CDR2 YSLEER. Between the trimmed V and J ends, which lost 4 bases and 2 bases, there was a span of 14 bases. CDR3 sequence (DNA): TGCGCCAGCAGCCCAGATTTGTTGCGAAACTATGGCTACACCTTC. It yields the protein CASSPDLLRNYGYTF.

With regard to this clone: An end of the junction does not agree with germline; a read error may underlie this. The J gene is TRBJ1-1, the V gene TRBV19; no firm D call. The CDR3 extends over 13 amino acids. The germline gives CDR1 LNHDA, CDR2 SQIVND (reference sequence). The DNA of the CDR3 is TGTGCCAGTAGCATAGGGCCAGACACTGAAGCTTTCTTT. Translation: CASSIGPDTEAFF.

This rearrangement joins TRBV6-2 or TRBV6-3 to TRBJ1-5, with D tentatively TRBD1 (5 bases). The CDR3 consists of 16 residues. V lost 4 bases and J 0 bases, leaving 13 bases between the germline ends. Germline V gene lookup returns CDR1 MNHEY and CDR2 SVGEGT. Here the CDR3 reads CASSSRQGSSNQPQHF. The CDR3 bases are TGTGCCAGCAGTTCACGGCAGGGAAGTAGCAATCAGCCCCAGCATTTT.

V is TRBV3-1 (or the pseudogene TRBV3-2) and J is TRBJ1-2; the D is unclear. Germline CDR1 reads LGHDT; CDR2 reads YNNKEL (reference sequence). This CDR3 spans 13 amino acids. Trimming took 3 bases from V and 4 from J, leaving 9 bases between them. CDR3 in amino acids: CASSHTGIYGYTF. CDR3 DNA sequence: TGTGCCAGCAGCCATACGGGGATCTATGGCTACACCTTC.

The CDR3 region is CASSPRTGKTEAFF. The CDR3 nucleotides are TGTGCCAGTAGTCCTCGGACAGGGAAGACTGAAGCTTTCTTT. This rearrangement joins TRBV19 to TRBJ1-1; 8 bases are a match to TRBD1. The ends lost 5 bases at V and 5 bases at J; junction bases unmatched: 7. The CDR3 length is 14 residues. The germline CDR1 and CDR2 sequences are LNHDA and SQIVND (reference sequence).